This TCR beta chain was sequenced for a study of cytomegalovirus exposure and HLA in healthy donors. The study, taken as a whole, reports: It was in a later analysis that TCR association rates were seen to vary by HLA locus, highest for DRB1 and lowest for HLA-C.

A word on this clone: Its target is not known.

In germline, CDR1 is MDHEN, CDR2 SYDVKM. V was pared by 6 bases and J by 9 bases, with 11 bases of the junction left unmatched. CDR3 length: 16 amino acids. The PCR was carried out with 60 Vbeta primers and 13 Jbeta primers. Produced via immunoSEQ multiplex PCR; TCRdb's table is partial and in-frame only. This sample has approximately 170,000 clones, with less than 90% found just once. The TCR comes from a man aged 50-60 years in good health and CMV-seropositive. Sequencing used PBMCs. The chain joins TRBV28 to TRBJ1-6, with TRBD1 matching 10 bases. CDR3: CASSLRLGTGASPLHF. The DNA of the CDR3 is TGTGCCAGCAGCCTCCGACTGGGGACAGGGGCTTCACCCCTCCACTTT.